Listed below are T cell receptor beta chains from one sample, sequenced in a study of T cell responses to AZD1222 COVID-19 vaccine. Data came from immunoSEQ multiplex PCR; TCRdb stores just in-frame clones and leaves some out. The sample consists of under 150,000 clones, roughly nine tenths of them appearing once. This sample comprised peripheral blood, obtained 28 days after the second AZD1222 dose. The receptors come from an adult who received the AZD1222 COVID-19 vaccine. The CDR3 runs from the conserved cysteine through the conserved F or W. Fields, in order: J gene, D gene, clone size, V gene, CDR3 DNA, CDR3 protein. D genes are given only for firm matches. Not every row has a clone size; where given, it reads once, few, many or a size class.

TRBJ1-5 | - | - | TRBV7-2 | TGTGCCAGCAGCGGCTCCAACAATCAGCCCCAGCATTTT | CASSGSNNQPQHF
TRBJ1-1 | - | - | TRBV7-3 | TGTGCCAGCAAGGAGGGACCGAACACTGAAGCTTTCTTT | CASKEGPNTEAFF
TRBJ2-3 | - | - | TRBV5-1 | TGCGCCAGCAGTCGGGACACCACAGATACGCAGTATTTT | CASSRDTTDTQYF
TRBJ1-2 | - | - | TRBV6-6 | TGTGCCAGCAGTGTTTCGGGACGAAACTATGGCTACACCTTC | CASSVSGRNYGYTF
TRBJ2-1 | - | - | TRBV7-8 | TGTGCCAGCAGCTCAGGCGGGGACCCCCAATGGAATGAGCAGTTCTTC | CASSSGGDPQWNEQFF
TRBJ1-2 | - | - | TRBV25-1 | TGTGCCAGCATAGGGGAGAACTATGGCTACACCTTC | CASIGENYGYTF
TRBJ2-2 | - | - | TRBV2 | TGTGCCAGCATCCTTCACCGGAACACCGGGGAGCTGTTTTTT | CASILHRNTGELFF
TRBJ2-2 | - | - | TRBV5-4 | TGTGCCAGCACCGGACGGACCGGGACACTTAACACCGGGGAGCTGTTTTTT | CASTGRTGTLNTGELFF
TRBJ2-2 | - | - | TRBV27 | TGTGCCAGCAGTTTGGGAGCTAGCACCGGGGAGCTGTTTTTT | CASSLGASTGELFF
TRBJ1-2 | - | - | TRBV30 | TGTGCCTGGAGTCGGCAGGGCAACTATGGCTACACCTTC | CAWSRQGNYGYTF
TRBJ1-1 | - | - | TRBV19 | TGTGCCAGTAGTACCGGGGGGCTCACGGAAGCTTTCTTT | CASSTGGLTEAFF
TRBJ1-2 | - | - | TRBV28 | TGTGCCAGCATCACTTCAGGGGTCTCTATGGGCTACACCTTC | CASITSGVSMGYTF
TRBJ1-2 | - | - | TRBV9 | TGTGCCAGCAGCGTAGGCCACCGGGGTGATTATGGCTACACCTTC | CASSVGHRGDYGYTF
TRBJ1-5 | - | - | TRBV6-5 | TGTGCCAGCACCTACCGGGGCGGCAATCAGCCCCAGCATTTT | CASTYRGGNQPQHF
TRBJ2-1 | - | - | TRBV6-5 | TGTGCCACTCTCGCGAGCTCCTACAATGAGCAGTTCTTC | CATLASSYNEQFF
TRBJ1-3 | - | - | TRBV4-1 | TGCGCCAGCAGCCACCCCGGGACGATAAACACCATATATTTT | CASSHPGTINTIYF
TRBJ1-1 | - | - | TRBV4-1 | TGCGCCAGCAGCCAAGGTGGCAGGGCTTTCTTT | CASSQGGRAFF
TRBJ2-1 | - | - | TRBV18 | TGTGCCAGCTCACCAGGTTATAATGAGCAGTTCTTC | CASSPGYNEQFF
TRBJ1-5 | - | - | TRBV3-1/TRBV3-2 | TGTGCCAGCAGCCAGGGAGTGGGAAGCAATCAGCCCCAGCATTTT | CASSQGVGSNQPQHF
TRBJ1-4 | - | - | TRBV28 | TGTGCCAGCAAGGTGGGGGCACGGGAAAAACTGTTTTTT | CASKVGAREKLFF
TRBJ2-5 | TRBD2 | - | TRBV28 | TGTGCCAGCAGTTTCCTAGCGGGAGGGCCGGTTGGAGAGACCCAGTACTTC | CASSFLAGGPVGETQYF
TRBJ1-1 | TRBD1 | - | TRBV18 | TGTGCCAGCTCAAAGGGACAGCAAAACACTGAAGCTTTCTTT | CASSKGQQNTEAFF
TRBJ2-4 | - | - | TRBV18 | TGTGCCAGCTCACCCGACGGAAACATTCAGTACTTC | CASSPDGNIQYF
TRBJ2-7 | - | - | TRBV7-9 | TGTGCCAGCAGCTTAGTAGGGGCAGTCGAGCAGTACTTC | CASSLVGAVEQYF
TRBJ1-1 | - | - | TRBV2 | TGTGCCAGCATCATGAATGTAGTCCCTGAAGCTTTCTTT | CASIMNVVPEAFF
TRBJ2-1 | - | - | TRBV15 | TGTGCCACCGCGGGCTGGATCTCCTACAATGAGCAGTTCTTC | CATAGWISYNEQFF
TRBJ1-1 | TRBD1 | - | TRBV30 | TGTGCCTGGAGTGTACAGGCAGGGGGCTGGGACACTGAAGCTTTCTTT | CAWSVQAGGWDTEAFF
TRBJ1-2 | TRBD1 | - | TRBV6-6 | TGTGCCAGCAGTCCCGGACAGGGACACGAACCTAACTATGGCTACACCTTC | CASSPGQGHEPNYGYTF
TRBJ1-6 | - | once | TRBV19 | TGTGCCAGTAGCCCGGGATTAGGGACACCCCTCCACTTT | CASSPGLGTPLHF
TRBJ2-1 | - | - | TRBV5-1 | TGCGCCAGCAGCTTCGGGACAAGGACAAATGAGCAGTTCTTC | CASSFGTRTNEQFF
TRBJ1-1 | - | - | TRBV19 | TGTGCCAGTAGTATTTTCGGCAGGGCGAACACTGAAGCTTTCTTT | CASSIFGRANTEAFF
TRBJ2-1 | TRBD2 | - | TRBV15 | TGTGCCACCAGAGATCCGGGGGACTACCACTCCTACAATGAGCAGTTCTTC | CATRDPGDYHSYNEQFF